The present entry profiles one T cell receptor (beta chain) with its context. Its antigen remains unidentified. The sample holds other DNA sequences that translate to the same CDR3. The data were obtained in a study of cytomegalovirus exposure and HLA in healthy donors. Points from the study as a whole: Diagnosis of cytomegalovirus status made by the classifier reportedly showed high specificity and sensitivity. TCR beta sequences reportedly predicted most subjects' HLA-A and HLA-B alleles accurately. Later on, a genetic analysis was performed. It linked a missense variant in DCLRE1C with V- and J-gene trimming of TCR beta. TCR association rates varied by HLA locus in a later analysis, with DRB1 highest and HLA-C lowest.

A multiplex PCR was run with 60 Vbeta primers and 13 Jbeta primers. The table came from immunoSEQ multiplex PCR; TCRdb's copy has only in-frame clones and leaves some out. The data contain 40,000 to 55,000 clones, approximately 73% of them singletons. V was cut by 1 base and J by 0 bases, with 2 bases left in between. Germline V gene data show CDR1 as GTSNPN and CDR2 as SVGIG (reference sequence). This CDR3 region has 12 residues. The clonotype originates from a man aged 18 to 30 in good health and CMV-seronegative. The chain couples TRBV30 to TRBJ2-3; no clear D. The specimen was PBMCs. Written as DNA, the CDR3 is TGTGCCTGGAGTGCGAGCACAGATACGCAGTATTTT. Translation: CAWSASTDTQYF.